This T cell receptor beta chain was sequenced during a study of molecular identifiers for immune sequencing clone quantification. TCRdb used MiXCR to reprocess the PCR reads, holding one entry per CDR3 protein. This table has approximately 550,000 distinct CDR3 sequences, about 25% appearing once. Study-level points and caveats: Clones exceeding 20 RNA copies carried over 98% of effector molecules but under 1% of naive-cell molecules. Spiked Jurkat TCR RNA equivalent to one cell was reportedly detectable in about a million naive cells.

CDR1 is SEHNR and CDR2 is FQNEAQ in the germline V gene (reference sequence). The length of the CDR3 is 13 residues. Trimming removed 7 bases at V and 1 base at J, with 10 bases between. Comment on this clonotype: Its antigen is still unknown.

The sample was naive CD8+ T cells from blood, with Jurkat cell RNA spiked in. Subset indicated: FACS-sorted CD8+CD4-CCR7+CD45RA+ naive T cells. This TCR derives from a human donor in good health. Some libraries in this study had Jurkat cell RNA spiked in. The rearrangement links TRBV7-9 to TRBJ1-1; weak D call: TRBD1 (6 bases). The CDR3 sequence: CASTQGSNTEAFF. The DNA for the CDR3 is TGTGCCAGCACTCAGGGGTCGAACACTGAAGCTTTCTTT.